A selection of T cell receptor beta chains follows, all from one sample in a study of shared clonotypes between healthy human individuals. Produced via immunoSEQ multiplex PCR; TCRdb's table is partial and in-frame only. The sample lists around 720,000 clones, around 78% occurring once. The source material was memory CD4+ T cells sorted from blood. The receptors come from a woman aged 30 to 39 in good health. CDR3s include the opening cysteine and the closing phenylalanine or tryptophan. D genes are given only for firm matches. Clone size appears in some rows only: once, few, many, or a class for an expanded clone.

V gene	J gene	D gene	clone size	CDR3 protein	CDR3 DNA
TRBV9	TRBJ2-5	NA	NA	CASSISRDETQYF	TGTGCCAGCAGCATCTCCAGGGATGAGACCCAGTACTTC
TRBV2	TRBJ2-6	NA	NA	CASSVSGRHSGANVLTF	TGTGCCAGCAGTGTCTCGGGCAGACACTCTGGGGCCAACGTCCTGACTTTC
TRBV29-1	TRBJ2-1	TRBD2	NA	CSVARLAGGDNEQFF	TGCAGCGTCGCAAGACTAGCGGGAGGTGACAATGAGCAGTTCTTC
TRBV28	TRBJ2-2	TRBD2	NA	CASSFRFGRASTGELFF	TGTGCCAGCAGTTTTCGTTTCGGGAGGGCCTCGACCGGGGAGCTGTTTTTT
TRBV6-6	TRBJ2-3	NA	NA	CASSYSAGRSTDTQYF	TGTGCCAGCAGTTACTCTGCGGGACGGTCCACAGATACGCAGTATTTT
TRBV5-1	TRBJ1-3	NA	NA	CASSSTGTGNTIYF	TGCGCCAGCAGCTCCACAGGGACTGGAAACACCATATATTTT
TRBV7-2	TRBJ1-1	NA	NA	CASSPGRLRTEAFF	TGTGCCAGCAGCCCGGGACGGCTCAGGACTGAAGCTTTCTTT
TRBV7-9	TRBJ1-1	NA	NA	CASSRGRGNTEAFF	TGTGCCAGCAGCCGGGGCAGGGGGAACACTGAAGCTTTCTTT
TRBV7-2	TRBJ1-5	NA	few	CASSLEGGNQPQHF	TGTGCCAGCAGCCTAGAAGGGGGGAATCAGCCCCAGCATTTT
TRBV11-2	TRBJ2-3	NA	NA	CASSSREGTDTQYF	TGTGCCAGCAGCTCCCGAGAAGGGACAGATACGCAGTATTTT
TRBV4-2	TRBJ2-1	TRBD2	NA	CASSQRTGTKNNEQFF	TGTGCCAGCAGCCAGAGAACCGGGACTAAAAACAATGAGCAGTTCTTC
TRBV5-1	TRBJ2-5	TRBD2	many	CASGGGGLAEETQYF	TGCGCCAGCGGGGGTGGCGGACTAGCGGAAGAGACCCAGTACTTC